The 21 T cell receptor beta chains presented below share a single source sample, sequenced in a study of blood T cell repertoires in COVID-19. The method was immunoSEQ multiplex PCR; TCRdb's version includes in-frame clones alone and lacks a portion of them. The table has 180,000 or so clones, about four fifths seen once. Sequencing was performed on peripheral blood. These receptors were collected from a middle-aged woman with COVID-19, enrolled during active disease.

CDR3 in amino acids: CASTKGTATSPIGYGYTF. The CDR3 DNA sequence: TGTGCCAGCACAAAAGGGACAGCCACAAGCCCAATAGGGTATGGCTACACCTTC. The V and J genes are TRBV21-1 and TRBJ1-2; the DNA was not compared with TRBD1, the D call given in the table. TRBV21-1 is termed a pseudogene. The CDR3 runs 18 residues.

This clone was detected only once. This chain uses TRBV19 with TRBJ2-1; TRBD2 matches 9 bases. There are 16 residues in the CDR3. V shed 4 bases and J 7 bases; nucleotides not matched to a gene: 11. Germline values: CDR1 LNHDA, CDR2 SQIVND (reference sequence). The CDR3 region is CASSRASGALPNEQFF. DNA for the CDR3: TGTGCCAGTAGTAGGGCTAGCGGGGCTCTACCGAATGAGCAGTTCTTC. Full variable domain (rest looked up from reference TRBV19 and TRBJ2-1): DGGITQSPKYLFRKEGQNVTLSCEQNLNHDAMYWYRQDPGQGLRLIYYSQIVNDFQKGDIAEGYSVSREKKESFPLTVTSAQKNPTAFYLCASSRASGALPNEQFFGPGTRLTVL.

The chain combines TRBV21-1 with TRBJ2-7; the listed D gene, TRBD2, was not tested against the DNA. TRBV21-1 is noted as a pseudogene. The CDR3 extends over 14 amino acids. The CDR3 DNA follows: TGTGCCAGCAGCAAAGGCGGGGGGGCAGGCGGGCAGTACGTC. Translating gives CASSKGGGAGGQYV.

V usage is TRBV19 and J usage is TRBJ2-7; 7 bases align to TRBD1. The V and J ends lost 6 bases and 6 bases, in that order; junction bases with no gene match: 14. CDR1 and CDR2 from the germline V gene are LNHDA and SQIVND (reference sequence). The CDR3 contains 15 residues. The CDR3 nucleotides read TGTGCCAGTAGACCCCAGGACAGGACATGGGGCGAGCAGTACTTC. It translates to CASRPQDRTWGEQYF.

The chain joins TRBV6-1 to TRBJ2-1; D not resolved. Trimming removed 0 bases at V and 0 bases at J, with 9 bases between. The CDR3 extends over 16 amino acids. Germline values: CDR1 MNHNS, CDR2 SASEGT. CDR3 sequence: CASSEADTSSYNEQFF. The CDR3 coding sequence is TGTGCCAGCAGTGAAGCCGACACAAGCTCCTACAATGAGCAGTTCTTC.

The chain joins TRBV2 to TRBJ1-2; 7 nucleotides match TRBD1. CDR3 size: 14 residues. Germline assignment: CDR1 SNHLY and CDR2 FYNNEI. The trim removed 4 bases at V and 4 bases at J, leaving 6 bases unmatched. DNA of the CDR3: TGTGCCAGCAGTGTTACGACAGGGACCTATGGCTACACCTTC. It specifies CASSVTTGTYGYTF. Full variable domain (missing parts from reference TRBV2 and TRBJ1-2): EPEVTQTPSHQVTQMGQEVILRCVPISNHLYFYWYRQILGQKVEFLVSFYNNEISEKSEIFDDQFSVERPDGSNFTLKIRSTKLEDSAMYFCASSVTTGTYGYTFGSGTRLTVV.

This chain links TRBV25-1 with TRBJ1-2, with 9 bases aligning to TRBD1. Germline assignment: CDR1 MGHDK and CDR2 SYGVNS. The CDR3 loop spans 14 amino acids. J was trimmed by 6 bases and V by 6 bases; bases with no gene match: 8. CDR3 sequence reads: CASSLPGQGNGYTF. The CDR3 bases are TGTGCCAGCAGCCTCCCGGGACAGGGTAATGGCTACACCTTC.

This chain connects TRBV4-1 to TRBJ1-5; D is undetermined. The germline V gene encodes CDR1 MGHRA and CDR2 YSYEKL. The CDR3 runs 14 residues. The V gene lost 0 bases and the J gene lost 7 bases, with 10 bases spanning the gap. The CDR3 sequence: CASSQDSGGQPQHF. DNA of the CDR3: TGCGCCAGCAGCCAAGATTCGGGAGGCCAGCCCCAGCATTTT.

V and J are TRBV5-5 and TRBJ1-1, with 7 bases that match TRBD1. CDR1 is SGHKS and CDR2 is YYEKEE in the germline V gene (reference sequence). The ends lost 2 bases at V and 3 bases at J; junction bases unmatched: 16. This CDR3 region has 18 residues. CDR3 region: CASSFRSGPGGGYTEAFF. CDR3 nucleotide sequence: TGTGCCAGCAGCTTTAGATCAGGACCAGGGGGTGGGTACACTGAAGCTTTCTTT.

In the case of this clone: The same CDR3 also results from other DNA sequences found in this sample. CDR3 nucleotides: TGTGCCAGTAGTAGGGACAGGGGAAGCAATCAGCCCCAGCATTTT. Translating gives CASSRDRGSNQPQHF. The genes are TRBV19 and TRBJ1-5; 10 nucleotides agree with TRBD1. The CDR3 runs 15 residues. The trim removed 4 bases at V and 1 base at J, leaving 1 base unmatched. The germline gives CDR1 LNHDA, CDR2 SQIVND (reference sequence).

The CDR3 reads CASSQGVRGYTF. Written as DNA, the CDR3 is TGCGCCAGCAGCCAAGGTGTTAGAGGCTACACCTTC. J is TRBJ1-2 and V is TRBV4-1; no clear D gene. From germline, CDR1 is MGHRA and CDR2 YSYEKL. The CDR3 sequence is 12 residues long. Trimming left V 1 base short and J 8 bases short, with 8 bases between.

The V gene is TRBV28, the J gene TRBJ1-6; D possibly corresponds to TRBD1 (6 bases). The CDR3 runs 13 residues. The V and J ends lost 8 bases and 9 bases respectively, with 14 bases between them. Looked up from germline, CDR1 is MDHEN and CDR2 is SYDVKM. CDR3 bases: TGTGCCAGCGGCAACAGGGTACCTTCACCCCTCCACTTT. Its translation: CASGNRVPSPLHF.

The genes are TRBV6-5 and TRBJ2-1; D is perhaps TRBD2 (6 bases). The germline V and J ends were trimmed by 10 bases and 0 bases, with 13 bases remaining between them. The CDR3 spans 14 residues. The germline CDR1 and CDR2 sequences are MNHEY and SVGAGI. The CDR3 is CATTGGSSYNEQFF. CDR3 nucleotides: TGTGCCACCACTGGGGGGAGCTCCTACAATGAGCAGTTCTTC.

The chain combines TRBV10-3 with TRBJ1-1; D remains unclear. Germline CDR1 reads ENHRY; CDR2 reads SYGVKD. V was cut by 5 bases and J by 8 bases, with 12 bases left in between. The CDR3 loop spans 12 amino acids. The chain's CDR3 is CAISQAGREAFF. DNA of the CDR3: TGTGCCATCAGTCAGGCGGGGAGGGAAGCTTTCTTT.

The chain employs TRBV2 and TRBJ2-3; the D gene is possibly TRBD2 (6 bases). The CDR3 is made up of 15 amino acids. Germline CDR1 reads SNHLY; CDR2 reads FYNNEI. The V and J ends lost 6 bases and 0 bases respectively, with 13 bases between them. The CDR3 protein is CASRSSGSSTDTQYF. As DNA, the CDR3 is TGTGCCAGCAGGAGTAGCGGTTCGAGCACAGATACGCAGTATTTT. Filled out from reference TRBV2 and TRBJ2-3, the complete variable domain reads EPEVTQTPSHQVTQMGQEVILRCVPISNHLYFYWYRQILGQKVEFLVSFYNNEISEKSEIFDDQFSVERPDGSNFTLKIRSTKLEDSAMYFCASRSSGSSTDTQYFGPGTRLTVL.

The CDR3 nucleotides are TGTGCCAGCAGCCCCCTTTCGCTGGACATGGGCGGGGAGCTGTTTTTT. Its protein product is CASSPLSLDMGGELFF. This rearrangement joins TRBV7-9 to TRBJ2-2; tentative D call: TRBD1 (5 bases). This CDR3 has 16 amino acids. Germline V gene data show CDR1 as SEHNR and CDR2 as FQNEAQ (reference sequence). Trimming pared 5 bases from V and 7 bases from J, leaving 20 bases between.

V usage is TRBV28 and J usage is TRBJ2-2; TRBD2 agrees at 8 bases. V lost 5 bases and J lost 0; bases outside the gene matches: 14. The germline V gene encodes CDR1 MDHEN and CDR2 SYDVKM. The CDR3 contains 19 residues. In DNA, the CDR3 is TGTGCCAGCAGTCTAGCGGGCCGATCCAAACGCGCGAACACCGGGGAGCTGTTTTTT. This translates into CASSLAGRSKRANTGELFF. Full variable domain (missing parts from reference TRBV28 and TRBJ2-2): DVKVTQSSRYLVKRTGEKVFLECVQDMDHENMFWYRQDPGLGLRLIYFSYDVKMKEKGDIPEGYSVSREKKERFSLILESASTNQTSMYLCASSLAGRSKRANTGELFFGEGSRLTVL.

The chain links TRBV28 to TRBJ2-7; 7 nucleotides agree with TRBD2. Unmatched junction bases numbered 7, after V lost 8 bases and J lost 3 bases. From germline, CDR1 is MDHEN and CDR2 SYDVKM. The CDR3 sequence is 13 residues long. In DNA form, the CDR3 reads TGTGCCAGCGGCCTAGGACTAGACTACGAGCAGTACTTC. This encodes CASGLGLDYEQYF.

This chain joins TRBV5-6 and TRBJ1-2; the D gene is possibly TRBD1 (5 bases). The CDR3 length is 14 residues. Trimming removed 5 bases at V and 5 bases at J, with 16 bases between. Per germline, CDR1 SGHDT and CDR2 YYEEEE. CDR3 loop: CASRSTALGYGYTF. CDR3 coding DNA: TGTGCCAGCAGGTCGACAGCCTTGGGGTATGGCTACACCTTC.

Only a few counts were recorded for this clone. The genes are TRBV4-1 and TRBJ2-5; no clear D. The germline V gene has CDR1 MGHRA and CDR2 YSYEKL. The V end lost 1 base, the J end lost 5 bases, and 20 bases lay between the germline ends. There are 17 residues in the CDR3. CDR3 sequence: CASSQGVSPRGSETQYF. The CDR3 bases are TGCGCCAGCAGCCAAGGAGTTTCACCCCGAGGTTCGGAGACCCAGTACTTC.

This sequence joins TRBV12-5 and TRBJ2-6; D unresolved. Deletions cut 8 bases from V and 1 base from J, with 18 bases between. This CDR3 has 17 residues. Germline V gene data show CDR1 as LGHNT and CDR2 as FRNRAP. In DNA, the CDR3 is TGTGCTAGTCCCCATGACTCACGGAAGTCTGGGGCCAACGTCCTGACTTTC. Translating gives CASPHDSRKSGANVLTF.